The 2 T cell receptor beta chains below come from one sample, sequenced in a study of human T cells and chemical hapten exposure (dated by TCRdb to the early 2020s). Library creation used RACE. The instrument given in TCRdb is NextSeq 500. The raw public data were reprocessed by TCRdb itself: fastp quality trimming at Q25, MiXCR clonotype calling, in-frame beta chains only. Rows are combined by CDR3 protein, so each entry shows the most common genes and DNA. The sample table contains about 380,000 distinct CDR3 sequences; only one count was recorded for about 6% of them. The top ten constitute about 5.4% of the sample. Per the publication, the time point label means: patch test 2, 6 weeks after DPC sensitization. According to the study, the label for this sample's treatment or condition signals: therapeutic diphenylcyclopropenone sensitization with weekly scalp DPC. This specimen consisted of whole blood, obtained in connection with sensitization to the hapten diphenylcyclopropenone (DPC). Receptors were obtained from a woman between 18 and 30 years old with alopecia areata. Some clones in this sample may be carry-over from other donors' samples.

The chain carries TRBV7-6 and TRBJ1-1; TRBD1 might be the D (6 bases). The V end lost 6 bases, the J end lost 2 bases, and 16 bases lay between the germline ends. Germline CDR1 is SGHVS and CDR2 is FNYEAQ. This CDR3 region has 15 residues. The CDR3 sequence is CASRSGPGVNTEAFF. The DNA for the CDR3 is TGTGCCAGCAGAAGTGGTCCAGGGGTAAACACTGAAGCTTTCTTT.

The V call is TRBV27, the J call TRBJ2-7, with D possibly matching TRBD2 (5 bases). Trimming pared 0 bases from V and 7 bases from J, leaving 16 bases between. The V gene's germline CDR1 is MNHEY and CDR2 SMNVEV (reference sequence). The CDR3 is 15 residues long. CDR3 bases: TGTGCCAGCAGTTTATCGGTCGGGCCCCCGGGGGAGCAGTACTTC. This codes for CASSLSVGPPGEQYF.